The present TCR gamma chain was sequenced within a study of gamma delta lymphoproliferative disorders and STAT genes. TCRdb reanalyzed the multiplex PCR reads using CATT. The sample holds several hundred gamma-chain clones, more than 20% seen once. Sequencing used genomic DNA taken from PBMCs of patients and controls. The receptor comes from a human donor in good health. The material sequenced was blood.

The CDR3 nucleotides read TGTGCCTTGTGGGAGGTAGAAAGAGTTGGGCAAAAAATCAAGGTATTT. It translates to CALWEVERVGQKIKVF. This sequence joins TRGV9 and TRGJP. TCRdb gives no J gene; it was assigned here by matching the DNA to germline. The CDR3 extends over 16 amino acids. Germline V gives CDR1 GITISATS, CDR2 ISYDGTV (reference sequence). Trimming at V came to 1 base and at J to 17 bases, leaving 14 bases not matched to a gene.